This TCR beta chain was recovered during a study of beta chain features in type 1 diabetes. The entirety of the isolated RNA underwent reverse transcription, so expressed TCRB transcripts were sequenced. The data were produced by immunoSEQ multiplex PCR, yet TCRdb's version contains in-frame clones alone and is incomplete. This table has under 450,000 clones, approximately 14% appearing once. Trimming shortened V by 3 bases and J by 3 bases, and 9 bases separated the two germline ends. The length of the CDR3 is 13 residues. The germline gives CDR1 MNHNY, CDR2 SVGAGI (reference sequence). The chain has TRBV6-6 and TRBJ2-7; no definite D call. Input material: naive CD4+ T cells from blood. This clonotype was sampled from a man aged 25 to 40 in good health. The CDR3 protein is CASSYRPVYEQYV. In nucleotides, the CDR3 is TGTGCCAGCAGTTATCGACCAGTCTACGAGCAGTACGTC.